This entry is about one T cell receptor (beta chain). TCRdb's table, derived via immunoSEQ multiplex PCR, lists solely in-frame clones and lacks some. Found here are approximately 160,000 clones, roughly 94% of them singletons; the top ten hold over 1.3%. This entry comes from a study of control samples from healthy donors and cancer patients. The receptor's source is a woman aged 18-29 years in good health. Input material: blood.

The CDR3 reads CASMGLNTGELFF. As DNA, the CDR3 is TGTGCCAGCATGGGACTGAACACCGGGGAGCTGTTTTTT. The chain combines TRBV12-3 or TRBV12-4 with TRBJ2-2, with D possibly TRBD2 on 6 matching bases. The ends were cut back, 7 bases at V and 1 base at J, with 7 bases in the middle. This CDR3 has 13 residues.